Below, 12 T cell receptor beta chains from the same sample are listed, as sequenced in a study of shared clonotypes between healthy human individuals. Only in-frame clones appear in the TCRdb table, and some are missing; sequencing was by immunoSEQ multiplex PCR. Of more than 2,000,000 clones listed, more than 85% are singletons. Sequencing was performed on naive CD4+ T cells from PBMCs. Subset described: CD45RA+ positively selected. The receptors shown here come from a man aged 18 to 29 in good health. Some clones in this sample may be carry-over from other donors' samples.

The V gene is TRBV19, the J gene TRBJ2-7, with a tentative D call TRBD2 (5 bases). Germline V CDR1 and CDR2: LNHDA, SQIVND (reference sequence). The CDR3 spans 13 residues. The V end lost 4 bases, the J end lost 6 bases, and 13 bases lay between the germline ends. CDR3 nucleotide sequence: TGTGCCAGTAGTAGAACAATAGGGAGCGAGCAGTACTTC. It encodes CASSRTIGSEQYF.

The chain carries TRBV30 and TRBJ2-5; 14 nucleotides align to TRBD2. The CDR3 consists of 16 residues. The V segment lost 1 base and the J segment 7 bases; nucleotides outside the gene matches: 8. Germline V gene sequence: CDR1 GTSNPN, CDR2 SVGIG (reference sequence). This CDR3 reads CAWSDRTSGRSGTQYF. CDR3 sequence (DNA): TGTGCCTGGAGTGATAGGACTAGCGGGAGGAGTGGGACCCAGTACTTC.

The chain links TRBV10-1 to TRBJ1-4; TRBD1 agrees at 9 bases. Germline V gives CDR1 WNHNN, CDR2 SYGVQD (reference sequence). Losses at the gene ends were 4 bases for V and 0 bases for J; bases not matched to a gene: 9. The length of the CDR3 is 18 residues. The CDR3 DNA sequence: TGCGCCAGCAGTGGCCTTGACAGGGGGACCCCAACTAATGAAAAACTGTTTTTT. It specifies CASSGLDRGTPTNEKLFF.

CDR3 protein: CASSILTVGEQFF. CDR3 DNA: TGTGCCAGTAGTATCCTGACAGTCGGGGAGCAGTTCTTC. This rearrangement joins TRBV19 to TRBJ2-1, with a possible D match to TRBD1 (5 bases). V was shortened by 3 bases and J by 10 bases, with 13 bases between the two germline ends. CDR1 and CDR2 (germline): LNHDA, SQIVND (reference sequence). The CDR3 consists of 13 residues.

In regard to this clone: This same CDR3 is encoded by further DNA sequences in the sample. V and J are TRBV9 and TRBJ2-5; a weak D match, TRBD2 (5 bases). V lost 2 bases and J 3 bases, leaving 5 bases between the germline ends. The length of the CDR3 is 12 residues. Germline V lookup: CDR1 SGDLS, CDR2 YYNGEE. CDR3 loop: CASSVGEETQYF. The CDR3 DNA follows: TGTGCCAGCAGCGTGGGAGAAGAGACCCAGTACTTC.

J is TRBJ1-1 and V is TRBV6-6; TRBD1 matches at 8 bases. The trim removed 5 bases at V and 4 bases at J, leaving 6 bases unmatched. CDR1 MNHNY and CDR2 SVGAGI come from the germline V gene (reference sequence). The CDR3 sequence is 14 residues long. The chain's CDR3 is CASSIRDRTTEAFF. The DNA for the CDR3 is TGTGCCAGCAGTATCCGGGACAGGACCACTGAAGCTTTCTTT.

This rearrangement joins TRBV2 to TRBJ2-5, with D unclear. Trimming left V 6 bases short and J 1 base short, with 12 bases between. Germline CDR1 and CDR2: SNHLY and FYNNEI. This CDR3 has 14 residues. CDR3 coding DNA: TGTGCCAGCAGCCGACTGATTAGCCAAGAGACCCAGTACTTC. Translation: CASSRLISQETQYF. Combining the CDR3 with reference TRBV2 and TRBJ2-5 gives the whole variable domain EPEVTQTPSHQVTQMGQEVILRCVPISNHLYFYWYRQILGQKVEFLVSFYNNEISEKSEIFDDQFSVERPDGSNFTLKIRSTKLEDSAMYFCASSRLISQETQYFGPGTRLLVL.

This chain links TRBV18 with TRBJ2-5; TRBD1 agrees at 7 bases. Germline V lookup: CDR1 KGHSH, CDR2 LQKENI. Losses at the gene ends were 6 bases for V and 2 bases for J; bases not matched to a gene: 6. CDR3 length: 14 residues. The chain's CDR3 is CASSVGQEQETQYF. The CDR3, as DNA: TGTGCCAGCTCCGTCGGACAGGAACAAGAGACCCAGTACTTC.

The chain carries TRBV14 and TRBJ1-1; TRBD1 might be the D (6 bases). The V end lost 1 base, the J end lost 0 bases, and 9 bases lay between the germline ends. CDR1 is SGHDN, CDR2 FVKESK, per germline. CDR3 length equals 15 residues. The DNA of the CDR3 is TGTGCCAGCAGCCAAGGGACAGCGATGAACACTGAAGCTTTCTTT. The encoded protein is CASSQGTAMNTEAFF.

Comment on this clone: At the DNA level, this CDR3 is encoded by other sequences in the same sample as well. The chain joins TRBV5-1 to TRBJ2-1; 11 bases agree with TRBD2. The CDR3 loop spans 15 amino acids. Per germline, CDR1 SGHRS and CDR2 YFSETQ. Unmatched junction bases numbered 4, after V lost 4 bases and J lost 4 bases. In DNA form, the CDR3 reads TGCGCCAGCAGCCCGGGACTAGCGGTGTACAATGAGCAGTTCTTC. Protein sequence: CASSPGLAVYNEQFF.

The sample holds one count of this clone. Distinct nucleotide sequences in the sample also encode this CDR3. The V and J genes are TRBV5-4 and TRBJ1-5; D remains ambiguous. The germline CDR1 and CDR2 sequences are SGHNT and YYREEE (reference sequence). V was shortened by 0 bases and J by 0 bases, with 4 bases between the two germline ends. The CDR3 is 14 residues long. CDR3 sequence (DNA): TGTGCCAGCAGCTTGGGGGGTAGCAATCAGCCCCAGCATTTT. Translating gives CASSLGGSNQPQHF.

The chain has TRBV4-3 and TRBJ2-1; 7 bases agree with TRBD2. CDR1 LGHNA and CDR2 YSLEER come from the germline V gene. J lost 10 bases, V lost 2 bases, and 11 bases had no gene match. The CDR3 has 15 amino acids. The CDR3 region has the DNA TGCGCCAGCAGCCAACAAATCGCTAGCGGCGGGGAGCAGTTCTTC. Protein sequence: CASSQQIASGGEQFF.